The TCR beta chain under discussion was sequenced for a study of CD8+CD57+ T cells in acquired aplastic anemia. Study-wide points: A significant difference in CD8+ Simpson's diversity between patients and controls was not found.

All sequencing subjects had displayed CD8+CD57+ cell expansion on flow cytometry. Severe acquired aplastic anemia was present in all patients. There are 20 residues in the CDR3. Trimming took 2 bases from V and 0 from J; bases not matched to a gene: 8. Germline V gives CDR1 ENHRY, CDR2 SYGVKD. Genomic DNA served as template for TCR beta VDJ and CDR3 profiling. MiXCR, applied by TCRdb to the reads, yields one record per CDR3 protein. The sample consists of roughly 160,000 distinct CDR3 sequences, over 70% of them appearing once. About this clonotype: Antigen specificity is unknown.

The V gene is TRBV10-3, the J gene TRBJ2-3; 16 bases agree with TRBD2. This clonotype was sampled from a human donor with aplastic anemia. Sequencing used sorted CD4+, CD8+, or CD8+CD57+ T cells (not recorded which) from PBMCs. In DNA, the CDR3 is TGTGCCATCAGTGAGCCAGGGGGGACTAGCGGGGGGGCGAGCACAGATACGCAGTATTTT. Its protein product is CAISEPGGTSGGASTDTQYF.